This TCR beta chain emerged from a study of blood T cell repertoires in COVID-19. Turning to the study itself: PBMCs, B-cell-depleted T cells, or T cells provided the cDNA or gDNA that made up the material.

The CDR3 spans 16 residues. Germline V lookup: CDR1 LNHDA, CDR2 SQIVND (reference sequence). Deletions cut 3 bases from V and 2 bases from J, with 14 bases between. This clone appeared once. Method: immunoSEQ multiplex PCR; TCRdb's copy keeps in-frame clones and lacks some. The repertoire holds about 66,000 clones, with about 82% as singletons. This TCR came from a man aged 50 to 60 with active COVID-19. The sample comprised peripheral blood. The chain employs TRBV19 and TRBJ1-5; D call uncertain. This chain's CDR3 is CASSIGRRGGNQPQHF. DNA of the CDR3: TGTGCCAGTAGTATCGGGAGGCGCGGCGGCAATCAGCCCCAGCATTTT.